This entry lists 26 T cell receptor beta chains sequenced from one sample in a study of blood T cell repertoires in COVID-19. The table came from immunoSEQ multiplex PCR; TCRdb's copy has only in-frame clones and leaves some out. Of approximately 77,000 clones listed, about 80% are singletons. Specimen: peripheral blood. These receptors originate from a woman in her sixties or seventies with acute or convalescent COVID-19.

The sample holds one count of this clone. The chain employs TRBV27 and TRBJ2-5, with D possibly matching TRBD1 (7 bases). The germline V gene has CDR1 MNHEY and CDR2 SMNVEV (reference sequence). The CDR3 is made up of 14 amino acids. V lost 2 bases to trimming and J lost 5 bases, with 12 bases between them. The CDR3 reads CASSLRRGPETQYF. CDR3 DNA: TGTGCCAGCAGTTTAAGGAGGGGGCCGGAGACCCAGTACTTC.

This chain connects TRBV6-2 or TRBV6-3 to TRBJ1-4; a weak D match, TRBD1 (6 bases). CDR3 length: 12 residues. V was clipped by 5 bases and J by 6 bases, with 7 bases between them. In germline, CDR1 is MNHEY, CDR2 SVGEGT. CDR3 DNA: TGTGCCAGCAGTCGACAGGATGAAAAACTGTTTTTT. This codes for CASSRQDEKLFF.

The V and J genes are TRBV7-2 and TRBJ1-6, with a tentative D call TRBD1 (5 bases). This CDR3 comprises 16 residues. Germline lookup yields CDR1 SGHTA and CDR2 FQGNSA. Trimming shortened V by 3 bases and J by 9 bases, and 18 bases separated the two germline ends. The DNA for the CDR3 is TGTGCCAGCAGCTTCGGACCTCAGGGTGGTGGTTCACCCCTCCACTTT. Translating gives CASSFGPQGGGSPLHF.

This sequence joins TRBV7-3 and TRBJ1-1; no firm D call. This CDR3 is 13 amino acids long. V was cut by 5 bases and J by 1 base, with 8 bases left in between. In germline, CDR1 is SGHTA, CDR2 FQGTGA. The CDR3 region is CASSRGRNTEAFF. The CDR3 DNA follows: TGTGCCAGCAGCCGCGGGCGGAACACTGAAGCTTTCTTT.

The rearrangement links TRBV12-5 to TRBJ1-5; 9 bases agree with TRBD1. Germline CDR1 LGHNT, CDR2 FRNRAP. V lost 0 bases to trimming and J lost 6 bases; unmatched junction nucleotides: 18. This CDR3 comprises 20 residues. The CDR3 reads CASGLVRLPFGTGSGQPQHF. The CDR3 DNA reads TGTGCTAGTGGTTTGGTACGTTTGCCTTTTGGGACAGGGTCGGGTCAGCCCCAGCATTTT.

V and J are TRBV4-2 and TRBJ1-2; no definite D call. Germline CDR1 LGHNA, CDR2 YNFKEQ. The length of the CDR3 is 15 residues. V lost 0 bases, J lost 0 bases, and 8 bases lay in between. DNA of the CDR3: TGTGCCAGCAGCCAAGACGGGATAGCTAACTATGGCTACACCTTC. The encoded protein is CASSQDGIANYGYTF.

The V call is TRBV3-1 (or the pseudogene TRBV3-2), the J call TRBJ2-2, with TRBD1 matching over 7 bases. The junction had 5 bases not matched to a gene; V was cut back by 3 bases and J by 4 bases. The length of the CDR3 is 15 residues. CDR1 and CDR2 (germline): LGHDT, YNNKEL (reference sequence). DNA of the CDR3: TGTGCCAGCAGCCAGATGACAGGGACCACCGGGGAGCTGTTTTTT. Translating gives CASSQMTGTTGELFF.

This rearrangement joins TRBV7-2 to TRBJ1-4; D is unresolved. The CDR3 is 15 residues long. Germline loops: CDR1 SGHTA, CDR2 FQGNSA. The ends were cut back, 2 bases at V and 0 bases at J, with 7 bases in the middle. The CDR3 loop reads CASSLSVATNEKLFF. DNA of the CDR3: TGTGCCAGCAGCTTATCTGTTGCAACTAATGAAAAACTGTTTTTT.

The chain couples TRBV7-2 to TRBJ1-1; D may be TRBD1 (5 bases). Germline V gene lookup returns CDR1 SGHTA and CDR2 FQGNSA. This CDR3 is 14 amino acids long. The V and J ends lost 4 bases and 2 bases respectively, with 11 bases between them. The CDR3 sequence is CASSSHWTNTEAFF. The CDR3 DNA sequence: TGTGCCAGCAGCTCCCATTGGACAAACACTGAAGCTTTCTTT.

Note on this clone: The sample carries other DNA sequences with the same CDR3. The gene calls are TRBV7-2 and TRBJ1-1, with TRBD1 matching over 8 bases. The CDR3 is 14 residues long. Germline V gene data show CDR1 as SGHTA and CDR2 as FQGNSA. The V and J ends lost 1 base and 5 bases, in that order; junction bases with no gene match: 3. CDR3 loop: CASSLVQGGTEAFF. The DNA for the CDR3 is TGTGCCAGCAGCTTAGTACAGGGGGGTACTGAAGCTTTCTTT.

The V and J genes are TRBV5-4 and TRBJ2-5; a possible D gene is TRBD2 (5 bases). V shed 4 bases and J shed 5 bases, with 12 bases lying between them. Germline assignment: CDR1 SGHNT and CDR2 YYREEE (reference sequence). The CDR3 totals 13 residues. The CDR3 loop reads CASSPGLEETQYF. In DNA form, the CDR3 reads TGTGCCAGCAGCCCCGGACTTGAGGAGACCCAGTACTTC.

The chain joins TRBV6-1 to TRBJ2-3, with 10 bases fitting TRBD1. The CDR3 loop spans 17 amino acids. The J segment lost 1 base and the V segment lost 4 bases, leaving 8 bases of the junction unmatched. Germline values: CDR1 MNHNS, CDR2 SASEGT. Written as DNA, the CDR3 is TGTGCCAGCAGTGCCGGGACAGGGGTTTTTGGCACAGATACGCAGTATTTT. The encoded protein is CASSAGTGVFGTDTQYF.

This clone appeared a single time. This chain connects TRBV4-3 to TRBJ1-2; 7 bases align to TRBD1. Germline-derived CDR1 and CDR2 are LGHNA and YSLEER. The V gene end was trimmed by 3 bases and the J gene end by 4 bases; junction bases not matched to a gene: 8. CDR3 length: 15 amino acids. This CDR3 reads CASSQGVQGSYGYTF. The CDR3 DNA reads TGCGCCAGCAGCCAGGGAGTACAGGGGAGCTATGGCTACACCTTC.

This clone showed up just a few times. This chain links TRBV29-1 with TRBJ2-3, with TRBD2 matching 8 bases. Germline CDR1 is SQVTM and CDR2 is ANQGSEA. Trimming removed 4 bases from V and 2 bases from J; junction bases left unmatched: 8. The CDR3 loop spans 15 amino acids. The chain's CDR3 is CSVVWRGDYTDTQYF. CDR3 DNA sequence: TGCAGCGTTGTTTGGCGGGGGGACTACACAGATACGCAGTATTTT.

The chain uses TRBV19 and TRBJ1-3; weak D call: TRBD1 (5 bases). Germline CDR1 and CDR2: LNHDA and SQIVND (reference sequence). This CDR3 is built from 16 residues. The V end was cut by 3 bases, the J end by 4 bases, with 16 bases between. CDR3 in amino acids: CASSIGLTAAGNTIYF. CDR3 nucleotide sequence: TGTGCCAGTAGTATTGGGTTGACAGCAGCCGGAAACACCATATATTTT.

This clone has only a few counts. This rearrangement joins TRBV5-4 to TRBJ2-3, with a weak D call TRBD2 (6 bases). This CDR3 has 16 residues. V was trimmed by 3 bases and J by 2 bases, leaving 16 bases between them. Germline V gene data show CDR1 as SGHNT and CDR2 as YYREEE (reference sequence). CDR3 sequence reads: CASSSSRLGSTDTQYF. As DNA, the CDR3 is TGTGCCAGCAGCTCTTCCCGACTAGGCTCCACAGATACGCAGTATTTT.

V gene TRBV7-2 combines with J gene TRBJ1-2; D possibly corresponds to TRBD1 (5 bases). The CDR3 is made up of 13 amino acids. Germline CDR1 is SGHTA and CDR2 is FQGNSA. The V end was cut by 2 bases, the J end by 13 bases, with 17 bases between. DNA of the CDR3: TGTGCCAGCAGCTTATCGTATGGAGGGGCGAGCACCTTC. This sequence encodes CASSLSYGGASTF.

This chain's CDR3 is CANRSIAGELFF. CDR3 coding DNA: TGCGCCAACCGTAGTATCGCCGGGGAGCTGTTTTTT. The chain has TRBV10-1 and TRBJ2-2, with D hard to call. CDR1 and CDR2 from the germline V gene are WNHNN and SYGVQD (reference sequence). CDR3 length equals 12 residues. V dropped 10 bases and J dropped 6 bases, with 12 bases sitting between them.

This clone was seen only a few times. The gene calls are TRBV7-9 and TRBJ1-5; D is ambiguous. V was shortened by 1 base and J by 0 bases, with 7 bases between the two germline ends. The CDR3 totals 15 residues. CDR1 is SEHNR, CDR2 FQNEAQ, per germline (reference sequence). CDR3 loop: CASSLGGYSNQPQHF. The DNA for the CDR3 is TGTGCCAGCAGCTTAGGCGGATATAGCAATCAGCCCCAGCATTTT.

This clone was seen a handful of times. The gene calls are TRBV7-3 and TRBJ1-2; D is undetermined. Between the trimmed V and J ends, which lost 5 bases and 3 bases, there was a span of 16 bases. Germline V gives CDR1 SGHTA, CDR2 FQGTGA. The CDR3 length is 15 residues. This chain's CDR3 is CASSPQNGEHYGYTF. CDR3 sequence (DNA): TGTGCCAGCAGCCCACAGAACGGGGAGCACTATGGCTACACCTTC. The entire variable domain, with the rest obtained from reference TRBV7-3 and TRBJ1-2, is as follows: GAGVSQTPSNKVTEKGKYVELRCDPISGHTALYWYRQSLGQGPEFLIYFQGTGAADDSGLPNDRFFAVRPEGSVSTLKIQRTERGDSAVYLCASSPQNGEHYGYTFGSGTRLTVV.

The rearrangement links TRBV27 to TRBJ1-2; TRBD1 matches 9 bases. The germline V gene encodes CDR1 MNHEY and CDR2 SMNVEV (reference sequence). The length of the CDR3 is 13 residues. The J segment lost 8 bases and the V segment lost 6 bases, leaving 7 bases of the junction unmatched. The CDR3 reads CASRPWGQGGYTF. The CDR3 DNA reads as TGTGCCAGCAGGCCGTGGGGACAGGGAGGCTACACCTTC.

The V gene is TRBV4-3, the J gene TRBJ2-3; no clear D. CDR1 and CDR2 (germline): LGHNA, YSLEER. V shed 0 bases and J shed 5 bases, with 6 bases lying between them. The CDR3 covers 13 residues. As DNA, the CDR3 is TGCGCCAGCAGCCAAGATAGAGAAGATACGCAGTATTTT. This gives the protein CASSQDREDTQYF.

The chain joins TRBV6-2 or TRBV6-3 to TRBJ2-5; 9 bases agree with TRBD2. In germline, CDR1 is MNHEY, CDR2 SVGEGT. The CDR3 consists of 15 residues. V shed 5 bases, J shed 2 bases, and the junction held 6 bases outside the gene matches. This chain's CDR3 is CASSTPSGAQETQYF. As DNA, the CDR3 is TGTGCCAGCAGTACTCCTAGCGGGGCTCAAGAGACCCAGTACTTC.

The V gene is TRBV4-2, the J gene TRBJ1-3, with 11 bases matching TRBD1. The J segment lost 2 bases and the V segment lost 3 bases, leaving 3 bases of the junction unmatched. The CDR3 consists of 16 residues. CDR1 is LGHNA, CDR2 YNFKEQ, per germline. The CDR3 coding sequence is TGTGCCAGCAGCCAGAGGGACAGGGGGACTGGAAACACCATATATTTT. This gives the protein CASSQRDRGTGNTIYF.

J is TRBJ2-5 and V is TRBV18; D is perhaps TRBD2 (5 bases). This CDR3 is 13 amino acids long. The V end was cut by 3 bases, the J end by 4 bases, with 9 bases between. The germline CDR1 and CDR2 sequences are KGHSH and LQKENI. The DNA for the CDR3 is TGTGCCAGCTCACCTGCAGGAGGAGAGACCCAGTACTTC. It specifies CASSPAGGETQYF.

The chain has TRBV6-6 and TRBJ1-2, with TRBD1 as a possible D gene (6 bases). Per the germline V gene, CDR1 is MNHNY and CDR2 is SVGAGI (reference sequence). Trimming left V 11 bases short and J 8 bases short, with 18 bases between. The CDR3 extends over 12 amino acids. This chain's CDR3 is CAATRGAGGYTF. The CDR3 DNA is TGTGCCGCCACACGGGGGGCTGGCGGCTACACCTTC.